This TCR beta chain comes out of a study of blood T cell repertoires in COVID-19. TCRdb's copy holds only in-frame clones and misses some; the assay was immunoSEQ multiplex PCR. The data contain 55,000 to 75,000 clones, 82% of them singletons. V shed 2 bases and J 8 bases; nucleotides not matched to a gene: 3. Germline values: CDR1 MDHEN, CDR2 SYDVKM. The CDR3 extends over 13 amino acids. The chain joins TRBV28 to TRBJ1-2, with 9 bases fitting TRBD1. The receptor's source is an elderly man with active COVID-19. Sequencing was carried out using peripheral blood. The CDR3: CASSLNRGQGYTF. The CDR3 DNA reads as TGTGCCAGCAGTTTAAACAGGGGGCAGGGCTACACCTTC.